The rows below give T cell receptor beta chains drawn from one sample of a study of shared clonotypes between healthy human individuals. Using immunoSEQ multiplex PCR, the repertoire was profiled, and TCRdb retains in-frame clones only, with some absent. The sample has some 800,000 clones, 85% to 95% seen once; the top ten hold less than 25%. Sequencing was performed on naive CD8+ T cells sorted from blood. The receptors were sampled from a man aged 25 to 40 in good health. CDR3s include the opening cysteine and the closing phenylalanine or tryptophan. The D gene is left open where the match is weak. Clone sizes are given selectively: once, few, many, or a class where the clone is expanded.

V gene	clone size	J gene	D gene	CDR3 DNA	CDR3 protein
TRBV5-1	-	TRBJ2-1	-	TGCGCCAGCAGCTTGGACTGGGTGGGTGAGCAGTTCTTC	CASSLDWVGEQFF
TRBV5-8	-	TRBJ1-5	-	TGTGCCAGCAGCTTAACGCAGGGTATCGATCAGCCCCAGCATTTT	CASSLTQGIDQPQHF
TRBV6-1	-	TRBJ1-1	-	TGTGCCAGTACAGGTCCAGGGAACACTGAAGCTTTCTTT	CASTGPGNTEAFF
TRBV19	-	TRBJ2-1	TRBD2	TGTGCCAGTAGAGCAGCGGGAAGCTCCTACAATGAGCAGTTCTTC	CASRAAGSSYNEQFF
TRBV7-9	-	TRBJ2-5	TRBD1	TGTGCCAGCAGCGGAGGGACAGGGAGGCAGACCCAGTACTTC	CASSGGTGRQTQYF
TRBV19	-	TRBJ2-3	-	TGTGCCAGTAGTATTTTACCTGGCACAGATACGCAGTATTTT	CASSILPGTDTQYF
TRBV7-3	-	TRBJ2-1	-	TGTGCCAGCAGCTTAACTGCTTACAATGAGCAGTTCTTC	CASSLTAYNEQFF
TRBV28	-	TRBJ2-1	-	TGTGCCAGCAGTTTGAGGGCGAGGCCCTACAATGAGCAGTTCTTC	CASSLRARPYNEQFF
TRBV6-1	-	TRBJ1-5	-	TGTGCCAGCAGTGAAGGGTCAGCTAGCAATCAGCCCCAGCATTTT	CASSEGSASNQPQHF
TRBV5-1	few	TRBJ2-3	-	TGCGCCAGCAGCTTGCAGGATACGCAGTATTTT	CASSLQDTQYF
TRBV13	-	TRBJ2-5	TRBD2	TGTGCCAGCAGCTCCCAGACTAGCGGGTACCAAGAGACCCAGTACTTC	CASSSQTSGYQETQYF
TRBV7-9	-	TRBJ2-7	TRBD1	TGTGCCAGCAGCTCCCGACAGGGGGGGCAAACCTACGAGCAGTACTTC	CASSSRQGGQTYEQYF
TRBV4-3	-	TRBJ2-2	TRBD2	TGCGCCAGCAGCCAAGATTTAGCCAGCGGGTATAGCGGGAGGGACGGGGAGCTGTTTTTT	CASSQDLASGYSGRDGELFF
TRBV6-1	-	TRBJ2-7	TRBD1	TGTGCCAGCAGCAAAGAGGGGACAGGACCCTACGAGCAGTACTTC	CASSKEGTGPYEQYF
TRBV13	-	TRBJ1-4	TRBD1	TGTGCCAGCAGCTTCCGGGACAGGAGAACCCACTCCGATAATGAAAAACTGTTTTTT	CASSFRDRRTHSDNEKLFF
TRBV11-2	-	TRBJ2-7	-	TGTGCCAGCAGCTTAGGGCCCGGGACCGTGTACCTATACGAGCAGTACTTC	CASSLGPGTVYLYEQYF
TRBV29-1	-	TRBJ1-2	-	TGCAGCGTTGGGCCCGGGGTCGATGGCTACACCTTC	CSVGPGVDGYTF
TRBV6-5	-	TRBJ1-2	-	TGTGCCACCGAATCGTCAGAGGTCTCGGGCTACACCTTC	CATESSEVSGYTF
TRBV29-1	-	TRBJ2-7	TRBD1	TGCAGCGTCCGGGACAGGGGTCTCTACGAGCAGTACTTC	CSVRDRGLYEQYF
TRBV5-4	-	TRBJ2-7	TRBD1	TGTGCCAGCAGCTTGGGGGACAGTTACTACGAGCAGTACTTC	CASSLGDSYYEQYF
TRBV6-1	-	TRBJ2-7	-	TGTGCCAGCGTTAGTCAGGGGACCTACGAGCAGTACTTC	CASVSQGTYEQYF
TRBV10-1	-	TRBJ2-5	-	TGCGCCAGCAGTGAGTCGATACAGAGTACCGTTAAGACCCAGTACTTC	CASSESIQSTVKTQYF